This TCR beta chain was identified in a study of cytomegalovirus exposure and HLA in healthy donors. PCR involved 60 Vbeta and 13 Jbeta primers. Repertoires were generated with immunoSEQ multiplex PCR, while TCRdb's copy carries only in-frame clones and drops some. This sample has around 120,000 clones, with around 79% found just once. The V end was cut by 3 bases, the J end by 7 bases, with 13 bases between. Germline V gene sequence: CDR1 LGHNA, CDR2 YSLEER. CDR3 size: 14 residues. The sequence derives from a woman aged 25 to 39 in good health and CMV-seropositive. The sequencing sample was made of PBMCs. The chain employs TRBV4-3 and TRBJ1-5; D possibly corresponds to TRBD1 (6 bases). CDR3 sequence reads: CASSQGQGGQPQHF. Written as DNA, the CDR3 is TGCGCCAGCAGCCAGGGACAAGGAGGACAGCCCCAGCATTTT.